This T cell receptor beta chain was identified in a study of T cells in Graves' hyperthyroidism and ophthalmopathy. Findings of the study overall: A 13 V-J model separated ophthalmopathy from stable hyperthyroidism.

The V gene lost 3 bases and the J gene lost 0 bases, with 18 bases spanning the gap. Germline V gene lookup returns CDR1 DFQATT and CDR2 SNEGSKA (reference sequence). The CDR3 sequence is 17 residues long. As regards this clonotype: Its specificity is unknown.

Diagnoses were established using clinical symptoms, serum thyroxine and TRAb, thyroid ultrasound and orbital computed tomography. RNA transcripts yielded amplified TCR beta CDR3 regions. The HTBI primer set was used in a first-round RT-PCR of the TCR CDR3. MiXCR was run by TCRdb on the multiplex PCR reads, yielding one entry per CDR3 protein. Of 500,000 or so distinct CDR3 sequences in the sample, roughly 18% were seen once. The chain employs TRBV20-1 and TRBJ1-5, with a weak D call TRBD1 (5 bases). The sample was blood. This clonotype was obtained from a woman under 30 with Graves' ophthalmopathy. As DNA, the CDR3 is TGCAGTGCTAGGGAAAACCGGGACCTCCTTAGCAATCAGCCCCAGCATTTT. Its protein product is CSARENRDLLSNQPQHF.